Listed below are T cell receptor beta chains from one sample, sequenced in a study of blood T cell repertoires in COVID-19. Sequencing used immunoSEQ multiplex PCR; TCRdb keeps in-frame clones, though not all of them. The table has around 240,000 clones, 86% seen once. The sequenced sample was PBMCs or T cells enriched from blood (not recorded which). The receptor set was obtained from a woman aged 50 to 65 who had recovered from COVID-19. Both conserved end residues are trimmed from each CDR3. The D gene is left open where the match is weak.

TRBJ1-2 - TRBV2 ATKEYKGVYGYT
TRBJ2-7 TRBD1 TRBV27 ASRTDRVVGYEQY
TRBJ2-7 - TRBV19 ASSIFNKDYEQY
TRBJ1-2 - TRBV9 ASSTDYNYGYT
TRBJ1-1 - TRBV11-3 ASSFGGTNTEAF
TRBJ2-1 - TRBV12-1 ASAQPSIDEQF
TRBJ1-5 - TRBV19 ASSVRDWGQPQH
TRBJ2-3 TRBD1 TRBV11-2 ASSFPGQGVTQY
TRBJ2-5 - TRBV7-9 ASNKGRQETQY
TRBJ2-2 TRBD2 TRBV2 ASAGLAGGVGGELF
TRBJ2-1 - TRBV27 ASNQRWGTGNEQF
TRBJ1-1 - TRBV5-1 ASSWGQNTEAF
TRBJ1-1 - TRBV28 ASSLFGERREAF
TRBJ2-3 - TRBV7-3 ASSPGGGGGGTDTQY
TRBJ1-2 TRBD1 TRBV6-5 ASSYSRDRGRGYT
TRBJ2-1 TRBD1 TRBV27 ASSLSGQGPHEQF
TRBJ1-2 - TRBV30 AWSVLTNYGYT
TRBJ1-6 - TRBV30 AWSEHRSSYNSPLH
TRBJ1-4 TRBD1 TRBV6-5 ASSYRGLEKLF
TRBJ2-1 - TRBV15 ATSRDGGTRGEQF
TRBJ2-1 - TRBV6-2/TRBV6-3 ASSFVNRKSRSDEQF
TRBJ1-2 - TRBV12-5 ASGLQGRYGYT
TRBJ2-7 TRBD1 TRBV7-3 ASRNRDRASYEQY
TRBJ1-5 - TRBV7-9 ASSRFGGESNQPQH
TRBJ1-4 - TRBV5-4 ASSLVPSNEKLF
TRBJ2-1 TRBD2 TRBV7-2 ASSLAGGLASNEQF
TRBJ1-5 - TRBV30 AWSVGGFSNQPQH